A selection of T cell receptor beta chains follows, all from one sample in a study of T cell repertoires in aging, cancer and after chemotherapy. MiXCR, run by TCRdb on the multiplex PCR reads, gives a single entry per CDR3 protein. The sample comprises around 9,700 distinct CDR3 sequences, around a third of which are singletons, and 2.5% to 3% rests with the top ten. The sequenced sample was blood. These TCRs come from a human donor in good health. CDR3s include the opening cysteine and the closing phenylalanine or tryptophan. Each record gives: clone size, V gene, J gene, D gene, CDR3 protein, CDR3 DNA. A D gene is named only where the DNA matches it firmly. The size entry is marked missing in some rows and otherwise reads once, few, many or a size class.

clone_size: NA
v_call: TRBV7-6
j_call: TRBJ2-1
d_call: TRBD1
cdr3_aa: CASSPPGQGNNEQFF
cdr3_nt: TGTGCCAGCAGCCCGCCGGGACAGGGGAACAATGAGCAGTTCTTC

clone_size: NA
v_call: TRBV20-1
j_call: TRBJ2-4
d_call: NA
cdr3_aa: CSARGLSGQNIQYF
cdr3_nt: TGCAGTGCTAGGGGCCTATCGGGGCAAAACATTCAGTACTTC

clone_size: few
v_call: TRBV5-6
j_call: TRBJ2-7
d_call: TRBD2
cdr3_aa: CASSLRPSGSYEQYF
cdr3_nt: TGTGCCAGCAGCTTGCGCCCTAGCGGAAGCTACGAGCAGTACTTC

clone_size: NA
v_call: TRBV5-6
j_call: TRBJ2-7
d_call: TRBD2
cdr3_aa: CASSLLAGGSYEQYF
cdr3_nt: TGTGCCAGCAGCTTGTTAGCGGGCGGCTCCTACGAGCAGTACTTC

clone_size: NA
v_call: TRBV20-1
j_call: TRBJ2-1
d_call: NA
cdr3_aa: CSARDRQDYNEQFF
cdr3_nt: TGCAGTGCTAGAGATCGTCAGGACTACAATGAGCAGTTCTTC

clone_size: few
v_call: TRBV19
j_call: TRBJ2-7
d_call: TRBD2
cdr3_aa: CASSIVPRASGRYEQYF
cdr3_nt: TGTGCCAGTAGTATAGTTCCTCGGGCTAGCGGGAGGTACGAGCAGTACTTC

clone_size: NA
v_call: TRBV5-4
j_call: TRBJ2-3
d_call: NA
cdr3_aa: CASRPPGTPFADTQYF
cdr3_nt: TGTGCCAGCAGACCCCCCGGGACCCCCTTCGCAGATACGCAGTATTTT

clone_size: medium-sized
v_call: TRBV11-3
j_call: TRBJ2-6
d_call: NA
cdr3_aa: CASSSPRTSGANVLTF
cdr3_nt: TGTGCCAGCAGCAGTCCCCGCACATCTGGGGCCAACGTCCTGACTTTC

clone_size: NA
v_call: TRBV12-3/TRBV12-4
j_call: TRBJ2-7
d_call: NA
cdr3_aa: CASKTGVNSDEQYF
cdr3_nt: TGTGCCAGCAAGACGGGAGTTAATAGTGACGAGCAGTACTTC

clone_size: medium-sized
v_call: TRBV29-1
j_call: TRBJ1-2
d_call: NA
cdr3_aa: CSVDVGRTNYGYTF
cdr3_nt: TGCAGCGTTGACGTGGGACGGACTAACTATGGCTACACCTTC

clone_size: few
v_call: TRBV27
j_call: TRBJ2-2
d_call: NA
cdr3_aa: CASSLGGGVTGELFF
cdr3_nt: TGTGCCAGCAGTTTAGGAGGGGGAGTCACCGGGGAGCTGTTTTTT

clone_size: few
v_call: TRBV11-3
j_call: TRBJ1-1
d_call: NA
cdr3_aa: CASSARQDRPNTEAFF
cdr3_nt: TGTGCCAGCAGCGCCCGACAGGACCGCCCGAACACTGAAGCTTTCTTT

clone_size: NA
v_call: TRBV19
j_call: TRBJ2-2
d_call: NA
cdr3_aa: CASSMPGELFF
cdr3_nt: TGTGCCAGTAGTATGCCCGGGGAGCTGTTTTTT

clone_size: NA
v_call: TRBV11-3
j_call: TRBJ2-4
d_call: NA
cdr3_aa: CASSSGQTLAKNIQYF
cdr3_nt: TGTGCCAGCAGCTCCGGACAGACCCTAGCCAAAAACATTCAGTACTTC

clone_size: NA
v_call: TRBV19
j_call: TRBJ2-1
d_call: TRBD2
cdr3_aa: CASKGSGRADKDEQFF
cdr3_nt: TGTGCCAGTAAGGGGAGCGGGAGGGCCGACAAGGATGAGCAGTTCTTC

clone_size: few
v_call: TRBV24-1
j_call: TRBJ1-5
d_call: TRBD1
cdr3_aa: CATSDRTGDSNQPQHF
cdr3_nt: TGTGCCACCAGTGATAGGACAGGGGATAGCAATCAGCCCCAGCATTTT

clone_size: NA
v_call: TRBV5-5
j_call: TRBJ1-1
d_call: NA
cdr3_aa: CASSPRLDRNTEAFF
cdr3_nt: TGCGCCAGCAGCCCAAGACTCGACAGGAACACTGAAGCTTTCTTT

clone_size: few
v_call: TRBV30
j_call: TRBJ1-5
d_call: TRBD1
cdr3_aa: CAWRGTGELPQHF
cdr3_nt: TGTGCCTGGAGGGGGACAGGGGAGCTTCCCCAGCATTTT

clone_size: few
v_call: TRBV18
j_call: TRBJ1-6
d_call: NA
cdr3_aa: CASSPSQNRVDSPLHF
cdr3_nt: TGTGCCAGCTCACCCAGTCAGAACAGGGTCGATTCACCCCTCCACTTT

clone_size: NA
v_call: TRBV19
j_call: TRBJ1-4
d_call: NA
cdr3_aa: CASSIAPTPNEKLFF
cdr3_nt: TGTGCCAGTAGTATCGCCCCCACTCCTAATGAAAAACTGTTTTTT

clone_size: medium-sized
v_call: TRBV6-4
j_call: TRBJ2-6
d_call: TRBD1
cdr3_aa: CASRDREGANVLTF
cdr3_nt: TGTGCCAGCAGAGACAGGGAAGGGGCCAACGTCCTGACTTTC

clone_size: few
v_call: TRBV30
j_call: TRBJ2-7
d_call: NA
cdr3_aa: CAWSFKGRIYEQYF
cdr3_nt: TGTGCCTGGAGTTTTAAAGGCAGAATCTACGAGCAGTACTTC

clone_size: NA
v_call: TRBV12-3/TRBV12-4
j_call: TRBJ2-3
d_call: TRBD2
cdr3_aa: CASSLPRSSGRASPTQYF
cdr3_nt: TGTGCCAGCAGTTTACCCCGTAGTAGCGGGAGGGCCAGTCCTACGCAGTATTTT

clone_size: NA
v_call: TRBV5-6
j_call: TRBJ1-2
d_call: NA
cdr3_aa: CASSLNLGDYGYTF
cdr3_nt: TGTGCCAGCAGCTTAAATCTCGGGGATTATGGCTACACCTTC

clone_size: NA
v_call: TRBV6-5
j_call: TRBJ2-1
d_call: NA
cdr3_aa: CASNLRTASYNEQFF
cdr3_nt: TGTGCCAGCAATCTCCGGACAGCTTCCTACAATGAGCAGTTCTTC

clone_size: once
v_call: TRBV20-1
j_call: TRBJ1-6
d_call: TRBD1
cdr3_aa: CSARGGTGTSPLHF
cdr3_nt: TGCAGTGCTAGAGGAGGGACAGGGACTTCACCCCTCCACTTT

clone_size: NA
v_call: TRBV5-4
j_call: TRBJ2-5
d_call: TRBD2
cdr3_aa: CASSSYFSGGETQYF
cdr3_nt: TGTGCCAGCAGCTCGTATTTTAGCGGGGGGGAGACCCAGTACTTC

clone_size: NA
v_call: TRBV6-6
j_call: TRBJ2-7
d_call: NA
cdr3_aa: CASSYSTGRPLEQYF
cdr3_nt: TGTGCCAGCAGTTACTCGACGGGACGGCCCCTCGAGCAGTACTTC

clone_size: NA
v_call: TRBV7-6
j_call: TRBJ2-5
d_call: NA
cdr3_aa: CASGFQETQYF
cdr3_nt: TGTGCCAGCGGCTTCCAAGAGACCCAGTACTTC

clone_size: few
v_call: TRBV5-6
j_call: TRBJ2-1
d_call: NA
cdr3_aa: CASSSEGWGRANNEQFF
cdr3_nt: TGTGCCAGCAGTTCCGAGGGGTGGGGCAGGGCCAACAATGAGCAGTTCTTC

clone_size: NA
v_call: TRBV12-3/TRBV12-4
j_call: TRBJ1-2
d_call: TRBD1
cdr3_aa: CASSLDEGAHGYTF
cdr3_nt: TGTGCCAGCAGTTTGGATGAGGGGGCCCATGGCTACACCTTC

clone_size: once
v_call: TRBV30
j_call: TRBJ2-1
d_call: NA
cdr3_aa: CAWTSNPRYNEQFF
cdr3_nt: TGTGCCTGGACCTCAAATCCGAGATACAATGAGCAGTTCTTC

clone_size: few
v_call: TRBV6-1
j_call: TRBJ1-1
d_call: NA
cdr3_aa: CASSEALLAHTEAFF
cdr3_nt: TGTGCCAGCAGTGAAGCGCTTCTGGCCCACACTGAAGCTTTCTTT

clone_size: NA
v_call: TRBV19
j_call: TRBJ1-2
d_call: TRBD1
cdr3_aa: CASSDRGFLYGYTF
cdr3_nt: TGTGCCAGTAGCGACAGGGGTTTCCTCTATGGCTACACCTTC

clone_size: few
v_call: TRBV19
j_call: TRBJ2-1
d_call: NA
cdr3_aa: CASSIVGHVGEQFF
cdr3_nt: TGTGCCAGTAGTATAGTGGGACATGTTGGTGAGCAGTTCTTC

clone_size: few
v_call: TRBV10-3
j_call: TRBJ2-7
d_call: NA
cdr3_aa: CAISESQGPYEQYF
cdr3_nt: TGTGCCATCAGTGAGTCTCAGGGACCCTACGAGCAGTACTTC

clone_size: NA
v_call: TRBV11-3
j_call: TRBJ1-3
d_call: TRBD1
cdr3_aa: CASSATGLSGNTIYF
cdr3_nt: TGTGCCAGTAGTGCGACAGGGCTCTCTGGAAACACCATATATTTT

clone_size: NA
v_call: TRBV24-1
j_call: TRBJ2-2
d_call: NA
cdr3_aa: CATEHPNTGELFF
cdr3_nt: TGTGCCACCGAACACCCGAACACCGGGGAGCTGTTTTTT

clone_size: NA
v_call: TRBV28
j_call: TRBJ1-5
d_call: NA
cdr3_aa: CASSLSPGNQPQHF
cdr3_nt: TGTGCCAGCAGTTTATCCCCAGGGAATCAGCCCCAGCATTTT

clone_size: NA
v_call: TRBV19
j_call: TRBJ2-2
d_call: TRBD2
cdr3_aa: CASRISGPGLAGFTGELFF
cdr3_nt: TGTGCCAGCCGTATATCGGGCCCGGGACTAGCGGGATTCACCGGGGAGCTGTTTTTT

clone_size: NA
v_call: TRBV10-3
j_call: TRBJ1-2
d_call: NA
cdr3_aa: CAISDSSRNYGYTF
cdr3_nt: TGTGCCATCAGTGATTCTAGTAGGAACTATGGCTACACCTTC

clone_size: NA
v_call: TRBV30
j_call: TRBJ1-6
d_call: NA
cdr3_aa: CAWPGFNSPLHF
cdr3_nt: TGTGCCTGGCCCGGGTTTAATTCACCCCTCCACTTT

clone_size: NA
v_call: TRBV12-3/TRBV12-4
j_call: TRBJ2-1
d_call: TRBD1
cdr3_aa: CASSLTGSSYNEQFF
cdr3_nt: TGTGCCAGCAGTCTGACAGGGTCTTCCTACAATGAGCAGTTCTTC

clone_size: NA
v_call: TRBV6-5
j_call: TRBJ2-4
d_call: NA
cdr3_aa: CASSLSFEGGAKNIQYF
cdr3_nt: TGTGCCAGCAGTTTATCCTTTGAGGGGGGAGCCAAAAACATTCAGTACTTC

clone_size: few
v_call: TRBV5-6
j_call: TRBJ2-2
d_call: NA
cdr3_aa: CASSLTAQTGELFF
cdr3_nt: TGTGCCAGCAGCTTGACGGCCCAAACCGGGGAGCTGTTTTTT

clone_size: NA
v_call: TRBV5-5
j_call: TRBJ2-3
d_call: TRBD2
cdr3_aa: CASSRLAGSTDTQYF
cdr3_nt: TGTGCCAGCAGCCGGCTAGCGGGGAGCACAGATACGCAGTATTTT